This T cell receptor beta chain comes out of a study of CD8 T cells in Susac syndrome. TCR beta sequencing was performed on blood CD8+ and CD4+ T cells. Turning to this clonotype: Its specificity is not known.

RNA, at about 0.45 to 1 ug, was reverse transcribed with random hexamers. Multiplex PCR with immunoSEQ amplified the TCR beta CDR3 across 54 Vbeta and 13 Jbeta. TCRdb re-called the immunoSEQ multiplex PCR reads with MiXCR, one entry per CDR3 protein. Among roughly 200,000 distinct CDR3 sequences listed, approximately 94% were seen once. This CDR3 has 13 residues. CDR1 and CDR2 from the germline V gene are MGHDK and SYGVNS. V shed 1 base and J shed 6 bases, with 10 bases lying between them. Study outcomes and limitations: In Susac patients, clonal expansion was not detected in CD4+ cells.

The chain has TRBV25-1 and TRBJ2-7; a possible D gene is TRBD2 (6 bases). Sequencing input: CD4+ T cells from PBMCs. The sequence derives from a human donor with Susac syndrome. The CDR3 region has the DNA TGTGCCAGCAGTGAATGGGGAGGTCCCGAGCAGTACTTC. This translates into CASSEWGGPEQYF.